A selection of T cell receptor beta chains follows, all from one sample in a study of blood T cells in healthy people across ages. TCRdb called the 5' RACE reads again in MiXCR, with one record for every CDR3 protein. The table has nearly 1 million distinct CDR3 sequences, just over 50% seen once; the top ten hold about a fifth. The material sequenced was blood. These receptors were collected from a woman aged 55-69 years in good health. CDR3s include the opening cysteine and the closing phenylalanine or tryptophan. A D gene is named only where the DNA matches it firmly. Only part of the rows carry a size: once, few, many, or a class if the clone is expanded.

CDR3nt: TGTGCCACCAGCAGCGAGACCCTCACAGATACGCAGTATTTT
CDR3aa: CATSSETLTDTQYF
abundance: NA
v_gene: TRBV15
d_gene: NA
j_gene: TRBJ2-3

CDR3nt: TGTGCCAGCAGCTCTCTTTCGGGTGGGGGCTACGAGCAGTACTTC
CDR3aa: CASSSLSGGGYEQYF
abundance: NA
v_gene: TRBV11-1
d_gene: NA
j_gene: TRBJ2-7

CDR3nt: TGTGCCATCAGTGAGCCGACCGGGACAGGGGACTACGAGCAGTACTTC
CDR3aa: CAISEPTGTGDYEQYF
abundance: NA
v_gene: TRBV10-3
d_gene: TRBD1
j_gene: TRBJ2-7

CDR3nt: TGTGCCAGCAGTCCAATCACGCTCCAAGAGACCCAGTACTTC
CDR3aa: CASSPITLQETQYF
abundance: NA
v_gene: TRBV6-6
d_gene: NA
j_gene: TRBJ2-5

CDR3nt: TGTGCCACCACCGGGACACCGAGCAATCAGCCCCAGCATTTT
CDR3aa: CATTGTPSNQPQHF
abundance: NA
v_gene: TRBV6-6
d_gene: NA
j_gene: TRBJ1-5

CDR3nt: TGTGCCAGCGGGGGGGGATGGAGGCAGTTCTTC
CDR3aa: CASGGGWRQFF
abundance: NA
v_gene: TRBV27
d_gene: TRBD2
j_gene: TRBJ2-1

CDR3nt: TGTGCCAGCAGCTTATGGGGCCCCAGGGTTGGGTCGGAGAACCAGTACTTC
CDR3aa: CASSLWGPRVGSENQYF
abundance: NA
v_gene: TRBV7-2
d_gene: NA
j_gene: TRBJ2-7

CDR3nt: TGCAGCGCCAAAGTCGTGGGCAATCGGCCCCAGCATTTT
CDR3aa: CSAKVVGNRPQHF
abundance: NA
v_gene: TRBV29-1
d_gene: NA
j_gene: TRBJ1-5

CDR3nt: TGTGCCGTCAAGGTAAATCAGGGGAACACTGAAGCTTTCTTT
CDR3aa: CAVKVNQGNTEAFF
abundance: few
v_gene: TRBV10-3
d_gene: NA
j_gene: TRBJ1-1

CDR3nt: TGTGCCAGCAGCGTAGCAGGGGGCAGTTCACCCCTCCACTTT
CDR3aa: CASSVAGGSSPLHF
abundance: NA
v_gene: TRBV9
d_gene: TRBD1
j_gene: TRBJ1-6

CDR3nt: TGCGCCAGCAGCCCCGACAGGGTGGACAAAAACATTCAGTACTTC
CDR3aa: CASSPDRVDKNIQYF
abundance: NA
v_gene: TRBV5-1
d_gene: TRBD1
j_gene: TRBJ2-4

CDR3nt: TGTGCCAGCAGACTTACCGGGACAGGGGTCAATGAGCAGTTCTTC
CDR3aa: CASRLTGTGVNEQFF
abundance: NA
v_gene: TRBV6-2/TRBV6-3
d_gene: TRBD1
j_gene: TRBJ2-1

CDR3nt: TGTGCCAGCACACGAAAACTAGCTGGCACAGATACGCAGTATTTT
CDR3aa: CASTRKLAGTDTQYF
abundance: NA
v_gene: TRBV6-1
d_gene: NA
j_gene: TRBJ2-3

CDR3nt: TGTGCCACCGCCGGGACACAGGACCATATAGTCTATGGCTACACCTTC
CDR3aa: CATAGTQDHIVYGYTF
abundance: NA
v_gene: TRBV6-1
d_gene: NA
j_gene: TRBJ1-2

CDR3nt: TGCAGTGCTAACCGCGGGAGCCCCGGAGATACGCAGTATTTT
CDR3aa: CSANRGSPGDTQYF
abundance: NA
v_gene: TRBV20-1
d_gene: TRBD2
j_gene: TRBJ2-3

CDR3nt: TGCAGTGCTACAGGGGCCGCTACAACTAATGAAAAACTGTTTTTT
CDR3aa: CSATGAATTNEKLFF
abundance: NA
v_gene: TRBV20-1
d_gene: NA
j_gene: TRBJ1-4

CDR3nt: TGTGCCAGCAGTTTTGCGCGGGGCCCTGGGGATACGCAGTATTTT
CDR3aa: CASSFARGPGDTQYF
abundance: few
v_gene: TRBV12-3/TRBV12-4
d_gene: NA
j_gene: TRBJ2-3

CDR3nt: TGTGCCAGCAGTCCCGGACAGGGTTTAGCTGGCCACACCTTC
CDR3aa: CASSPGQGLAGHTF
abundance: NA
v_gene: TRBV6-1
d_gene: TRBD1
j_gene: TRBJ1-2

CDR3nt: TGCAGTGCTACCAATGGGGCCAACACTGAAGCTTTCTTT
CDR3aa: CSATNGANTEAFF
abundance: NA
v_gene: TRBV20-1
d_gene: NA
j_gene: TRBJ1-1

CDR3nt: TGTGCCTGCAGTTTCCAGCGGGAGAAGGAGGAGACCCAGTACTTC
CDR3aa: CACSFQREKEETQYF
abundance: few
v_gene: TRBV27
d_gene: TRBD2
j_gene: TRBJ2-5

CDR3nt: TGTGCCAGCAGCGCAGGTGGAGACGCGCAGTACTTC
CDR3aa: CASSAGGDAQYF
abundance: NA
v_gene: TRBV9
d_gene: NA
j_gene: TRBJ2-5

CDR3nt: TGTGCCAGCAGCCAAGCAGTCAGCGGGAGTGGTGATGAGCAGTACTTC
CDR3aa: CASSQAVSGSGDEQYF
abundance: NA
v_gene: TRBV4-2
d_gene: TRBD2
j_gene: TRBJ2-5

CDR3nt: TGTGCCAGCAGTTGGGGTAGCGGGAGCAATGAGCAGTTCTTC
CDR3aa: CASSWGSGSNEQFF
abundance: NA
v_gene: TRBV6-2/TRBV6-3
d_gene: TRBD2
j_gene: TRBJ2-1

CDR3nt: TGCAGCGTTGAAGAACTCCCTAGCGGAGAAGTGTACAATGAGCAGTTCTTC
CDR3aa: CSVEELPSGEVYNEQFF
abundance: many
v_gene: TRBV29-1
d_gene: TRBD2
j_gene: TRBJ2-1

CDR3nt: TGTGCCAGCAGCTCAGTAAGGGGGGGCGAGCAGTACTTC
CDR3aa: CASSSVRGGEQYF
abundance: NA
v_gene: TRBV7-9
d_gene: NA
j_gene: TRBJ2-7

CDR3nt: TGCAGCGTTGTGGACGCAGGGGGCGGCGAGCAGTACTTC
CDR3aa: CSVVDAGGGEQYF
abundance: few
v_gene: TRBV29-1
d_gene: TRBD1
j_gene: TRBJ2-7

CDR3nt: TGCAGTGCTAGAGATCTCGGGGGCGCCCCCTATGGCTACACCTTC
CDR3aa: CSARDLGGAPYGYTF
abundance: NA
v_gene: TRBV20-1
d_gene: NA
j_gene: TRBJ1-2

CDR3nt: TGTGCCAGCAACACACAGGGGGCTGTCTACGAGCAGTACTTC
CDR3aa: CASNTQGAVYEQYF
abundance: NA
v_gene: TRBV18
d_gene: TRBD1
j_gene: TRBJ2-7

CDR3nt: TGCGCCAGCAGCCATACCGGGACAGGGGGCAATGAGCAGTACTTC
CDR3aa: CASSHTGTGGNEQYF
abundance: NA
v_gene: TRBV4-1
d_gene: TRBD1
j_gene: TRBJ2-7

CDR3nt: TGTGCCAGCAGTTTAGCGCAGACTAGCACAGATACGCAGTATTTT
CDR3aa: CASSLAQTSTDTQYF
abundance: NA
v_gene: TRBV27
d_gene: NA
j_gene: TRBJ2-3

CDR3nt: TGTGCCACCAGCAGAGATGGAGCTAGCGAAAAACTGTTTTTT
CDR3aa: CATSRDGASEKLFF
abundance: NA
v_gene: TRBV15
d_gene: NA
j_gene: TRBJ1-4

CDR3nt: TGTGCCAGCAGCTACACAGGGGCTGGGGCCAACGTCCTGACTTTC
CDR3aa: CASSYTGAGANVLTF
abundance: few
v_gene: TRBV6-2/TRBV6-3
d_gene: TRBD1
j_gene: TRBJ2-6

CDR3nt: TGTGCCAGCAGCCGAGACAGGGGATTTCAGTACTTC
CDR3aa: CASSRDRGFQYF
abundance: once
v_gene: TRBV7-2
d_gene: TRBD1
j_gene: TRBJ2-7

CDR3nt: TGCGCCAGCAGCCTCCTGGGCCAGGGGCCCCCCTACGAGCAGTACTTC
CDR3aa: CASSLLGQGPPYEQYF
abundance: few
v_gene: TRBV5-1
d_gene: NA
j_gene: TRBJ2-7

CDR3nt: TGCGCCAGCAGCCCCCTCAACCTTTTTAGCGGGAGCGAGCAGTACTTC
CDR3aa: CASSPLNLFSGSEQYF
abundance: few
v_gene: TRBV4-1
d_gene: TRBD2
j_gene: TRBJ2-7

CDR3nt: TGCGCCAGCAGCCAAGTGGCGGTCCTTAGGACAGATACGCAGTATTTT
CDR3aa: CASSQVAVLRTDTQYF
abundance: NA
v_gene: TRBV4-1
d_gene: NA
j_gene: TRBJ2-3

CDR3nt: TGCGCCAGCAGCCAAGATCTGACTAGCGTAACCGACGAGCAGTACTTC
CDR3aa: CASSQDLTSVTDEQYF
abundance: NA
v_gene: TRBV4-1
d_gene: TRBD2
j_gene: TRBJ2-7

CDR3nt: TGTGCCAGCAGCTTGGCCTGGGGGACAGGTCCTGACACAGATACGCAGTATTTT
CDR3aa: CASSLAWGTGPDTDTQYF
abundance: few
v_gene: TRBV5-6
d_gene: TRBD1
j_gene: TRBJ2-3

CDR3nt: TGCAGTGCTAGATCATGGACTAGCGGGACGAACTACGAGCAGTACTTC
CDR3aa: CSARSWTSGTNYEQYF
abundance: once
v_gene: TRBV20-1
d_gene: TRBD2
j_gene: TRBJ2-7

CDR3nt: TGTGCCAGCAGTCCGGGACAGGACTGGGGTGGCTACACCTTC
CDR3aa: CASSPGQDWGGYTF
abundance: NA
v_gene: TRBV12-3/TRBV12-4
d_gene: TRBD1
j_gene: TRBJ1-2

CDR3nt: TGTGCCAGCTCACAAGGCGGACAGGGCATCTACGAGCAGTACTTC
CDR3aa: CASSQGGQGIYEQYF
abundance: NA
v_gene: TRBV18
d_gene: TRBD1
j_gene: TRBJ2-7

CDR3nt: TGCAGCGTGGTGACCCTATACCCCGAAGCTTTCTTT
CDR3aa: CSVVTLYPEAFF
abundance: few
v_gene: TRBV29-1
d_gene: NA
j_gene: TRBJ1-1

CDR3nt: TGCAGTGCTAGGCCACCGGGACCGCCAGGAGCTTTCTTT
CDR3aa: CSARPPGPPGAFF
abundance: once
v_gene: TRBV20-1
d_gene: NA
j_gene: TRBJ1-1

CDR3nt: TGTGCCAGCAGTGAAGTTTTGACAATGAACATTCAGTACTTC
CDR3aa: CASSEVLTMNIQYF
abundance: NA
v_gene: TRBV2
d_gene: NA
j_gene: TRBJ2-4

CDR3nt: TGTGCCAGCAGTTACGGGACCAATTACAATGAGCAGTTCTTC
CDR3aa: CASSYGTNYNEQFF
abundance: NA
v_gene: TRBV2
d_gene: NA
j_gene: TRBJ2-1

CDR3nt: TGCAGTGCTAGGCCTGGGGATGCGGGCCTACTCTACGAGCAGTACTTC
CDR3aa: CSARPGDAGLLYEQYF
abundance: NA
v_gene: TRBV20-1
d_gene: NA
j_gene: TRBJ2-7

CDR3nt: TGTGCCAGCAGCCAAATGGGAAGTCTTGCCTTAGAGACCCAGTACTTC
CDR3aa: CASSQMGSLALETQYF
abundance: few
v_gene: TRBV3-1
d_gene: NA
j_gene: TRBJ2-5

CDR3nt: TGTGCCAGCAGCTTAAAGGGGCGGACTAGCGGGGCGTATAATGAGCAGTTCTTC
CDR3aa: CASSLKGRTSGAYNEQFF
abundance: NA
v_gene: TRBV7-3
d_gene: TRBD2
j_gene: TRBJ2-1

CDR3nt: TGTGCCAGCAGTTACCCGATTGGCTCTGGGGCCAACGTCCTGACTTTC
CDR3aa: CASSYPIGSGANVLTF
abundance: few
v_gene: TRBV6-6
d_gene: NA
j_gene: TRBJ2-6

CDR3nt: TGCGCCAGCAGCTTCGGAGCGGACAGATACTCTGGGGCCAACGTCCTGACTTTC
CDR3aa: CASSFGADRYSGANVLTF
abundance: NA
v_gene: TRBV5-1
d_gene: NA
j_gene: TRBJ2-6

CDR3nt: TGCGCCAGCAGCCAAGAAACCGAACCAAACAATCAGTGCTTC
CDR3aa: CASSQETEPNNQCF
abundance: NA
v_gene: TRBV4-3
d_gene: NA
j_gene: TRBJ2-7

CDR3nt: TGCGCCAGCAGCTTGACAGGGCAGAAAAACATTCAGTACTTC
CDR3aa: CASSLTGQKNIQYF
abundance: few
v_gene: TRBV5-1
d_gene: NA
j_gene: TRBJ2-4

CDR3nt: TGTGCCAGCAGCTCCCGACCGACTAGCGGGAGGGCCAGGGAGCAGTACTTC
CDR3aa: CASSSRPTSGRAREQYF
abundance: few
v_gene: TRBV13
d_gene: TRBD2
j_gene: TRBJ2-4

CDR3nt: TGCGCCAGCACGTTAGGACACCCGGCTGGGTTTTCCGAGCAGTACTTC
CDR3aa: CASTLGHPAGFSEQYF
abundance: NA
v_gene: TRBV5-1
d_gene: NA
j_gene: TRBJ2-7

CDR3nt: TGTGCCAGCGGACGGACAGGTTCCTACGAGCAGTACTTC
CDR3aa: CASGRTGSYEQYF
abundance: few
v_gene: TRBV7-2
d_gene: TRBD1
j_gene: TRBJ2-7

CDR3nt: TGCAGTGCTAGAGTGACATTTAGCACAGATACGCAGTATTTT
CDR3aa: CSARVTFSTDTQYF
abundance: once
v_gene: TRBV20-1
d_gene: NA
j_gene: TRBJ2-3

CDR3nt: TGTGCCAGCAGCCCTCCCCGAGTTAACTATGGCTACACCTTC
CDR3aa: CASSPPRVNYGYTF
abundance: NA
v_gene: TRBV28
d_gene: NA
j_gene: TRBJ1-2

CDR3nt: TGTGCCAGCAGCACCCAGAGACTTACTAGCGGGAGGAGGAATGAGCAGTTCTTC
CDR3aa: CASSTQRLTSGRRNEQFF
abundance: NA
v_gene: TRBV9
d_gene: TRBD2
j_gene: TRBJ2-1

CDR3nt: TGTGCCAGCAGTGAAGTTGACAACTACGAGCAGTACTTC
CDR3aa: CASSEVDNYEQYF
abundance: NA
v_gene: TRBV6-1
d_gene: NA
j_gene: TRBJ2-7

CDR3nt: TGCGCCAGCAGCTTGACGGGAGCGACCTCTGGGGCCAACGTCCTGACTTTC
CDR3aa: CASSLTGATSGANVLTF
abundance: few
v_gene: TRBV5-1
d_gene: NA
j_gene: TRBJ2-6